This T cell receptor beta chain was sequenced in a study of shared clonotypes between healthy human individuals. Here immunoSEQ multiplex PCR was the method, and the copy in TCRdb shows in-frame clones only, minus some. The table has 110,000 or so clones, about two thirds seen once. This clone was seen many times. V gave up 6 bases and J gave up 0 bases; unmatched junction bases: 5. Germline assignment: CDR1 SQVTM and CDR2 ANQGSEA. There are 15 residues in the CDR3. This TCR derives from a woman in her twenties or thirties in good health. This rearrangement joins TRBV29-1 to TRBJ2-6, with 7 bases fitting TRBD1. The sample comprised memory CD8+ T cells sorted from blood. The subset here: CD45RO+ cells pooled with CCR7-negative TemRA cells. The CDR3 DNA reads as TGCAGCGTCTCGGGACAGCCCTCTGGGGCCAACGTCCTGACTTTC. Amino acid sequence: CSVSGQPSGANVLTF. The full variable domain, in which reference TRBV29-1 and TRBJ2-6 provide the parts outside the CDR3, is SAVISQKPSRDICQRGTSLTIQCQVDSQVTMMFWYRQQPGQSLTLIATANQGSEATYESGFVIDKFPISRPNLTFSTLTVSNMSPEDSSIYLCSVSGQPSGANVLTFGAGSRLTVL.